This is a list of T cell receptor beta chains from one sample in a study of shared clonotypes between healthy human individuals. TCRdb keeps only in-frame clones here, not all; method: immunoSEQ multiplex PCR. This table holds about 2 million clones, 85% to 95% found once. Sequencing used naive CD4+ T cells sorted from blood. The source of these receptors is a man aged 18 to 29 in good health. Each CDR3 is given with its conserved first and last residue. The D gene is left open where the match is weak. Only part of the rows carry a size: once, few, many, or a class if the clone is expanded.

DNA: TGTGCCAGCAGTGAACAGGGGAGAAATTCACCCCTCCACTTT
CDR3: CASSEQGRNSPLHF
size: NA
D: NA
V: TRBV2
J: TRBJ1-6

DNA: TGTGCCAGCAGTGATTCAACAGGGCTAGAGCAGTACTTC
CDR3: CASSDSTGLEQYF
size: once
D: NA
V: TRBV6-1
J: TRBJ2-7

DNA: TGTGCCAGCAGCATAGGACTGGAGGGAGCGAAAAACATTCAGTACTTC
CDR3: CASSIGLEGAKNIQYF
size: NA
D: NA
V: TRBV9
J: TRBJ2-4

DNA: TGTGCCGGACTCTTCTCGGGACAGGGATTAGAGACCCAGTACTTC
CDR3: CAGLFSGQGLETQYF
size: NA
D: TRBD1
V: TRBV30
J: TRBJ2-5

DNA: TGTGCCTGGAGGGCTTGGGACGAGCAGTACTTC
CDR3: CAWRAWDEQYF
size: once
D: NA
V: TRBV30
J: TRBJ2-7

DNA: TGCGCCAGCAGCTTGGCCGGAGAGGGGAGGAACACTGAAGCTTTCTTT
CDR3: CASSLAGEGRNTEAFF
size: NA
D: NA
V: TRBV5-1
J: TRBJ1-1

DNA: TGTGCCAGCAGCTTAGGGAGTGGGCAGGGGTTGGAGACCCAGTACTTC
CDR3: CASSLGSGQGLETQYF
size: NA
D: NA
V: TRBV11-2
J: TRBJ2-5

DNA: TGTGCCTGGAGTATGAAGGATTCGGCCCTCCACTTT
CDR3: CAWSMKDSALHF
size: NA
D: NA
V: TRBV30
J: TRBJ1-6

DNA: TGTGCCTGGACCCCCCAGGGGCAAGGGGTCTACTACGAGCAGTACTTC
CDR3: CAWTPQGQGVYYEQYF
size: NA
D: NA
V: TRBV30
J: TRBJ2-7

DNA: TGCGCCAGCAATCCCCGGGACAGGGGGCAAGAGACCCAGTACTTC
CDR3: CASNPRDRGQETQYF
size: NA
D: TRBD1
V: TRBV10-2
J: TRBJ2-5

DNA: TGCGCCAGCTCCGCCGTCGGCGGGCCCCGCACAGATACGCAGTATTTT
CDR3: CASSAVGGPRTDTQYF
size: NA
D: NA
V: TRBV4-1
J: TRBJ2-3

DNA: TGTGCCAGCAGCTTAACGGAAGGGGTGGACACTGAAGCTTTCTTT
CDR3: CASSLTEGVDTEAFF
size: NA
D: NA
V: TRBV7-9
J: TRBJ1-1

DNA: TGCGCCAGCAGTTACAGCGGGGGGATCTCCTACGAGCAGTACTTC
CDR3: CASSYSGGISYEQYF
size: NA
D: TRBD2
V: TRBV5-1
J: TRBJ2-7

DNA: TGTGCCAGCAGTTCCCCATCCGGGACCCAAAGGGATACGCAGTATTTT
CDR3: CASSSPSGTQRDTQYF
size: NA
D: NA
V: TRBV6-5
J: TRBJ2-3

DNA: TGTGCCTGGAGTGTACTCGGGGGGGCGGCCGAGCAGTACTTC
CDR3: CAWSVLGGAAEQYF
size: NA
D: TRBD2
V: TRBV30
J: TRBJ2-7

DNA: TGTGCCAGCAGCCAAGGGGGTCCTGTCCCCGGTCAGACCCAGTACTTC
CDR3: CASSQGGPVPGQTQYF
size: NA
D: NA
V: TRBV4-2
J: TRBJ2-5

DNA: TGTGCCAGCAGCGGACAGGCCTTGGGCTATGGCTACACCTTC
CDR3: CASSGQALGYGYTF
size: NA
D: NA
V: TRBV9
J: TRBJ1-2